This T cell receptor beta chain comes out of a study of beta chain features in type 1 diabetes. Losses at the gene ends were 4 bases for V and 1 base for J; bases not matched to a gene: 7. The CDR3 loop spans 15 amino acids. All of the isolated RNA was reverse transcribed, so expressed TCRB transcripts were sequenced. Using immunoSEQ multiplex PCR, the repertoire was profiled, and TCRdb retains in-frame clones only, with some absent. The repertoire holds 150,000 or so clones, over 7.5% seen once, with approximately 2.2% in the top ten. Study-wide points: Fewer junction insertions and more nucleotide deletions appeared in type 1 diabetes patients. The study found that naive, central memory and Treg TCRB repertoires appeared more similar in patients than in healthy donors. In every one of the four CD4+ subsets, TCRB CDR3s were moderately but significantly shorter in Type 1 diabetes patients.

Researchers reported sorting CD4+ naive, central memory, regulatory and stem cell-like memory cells via CD45RO/CCR7/CD25/CD127/CD95/CD27. This clone was counted a few times. Its target is not known. The clonotype originates from a woman aged 18-29 years in good health. Specimen: central memory CD4+ T cells from blood. The chain combines TRBV23-1 with TRBJ2-7; 7 positions match TRBD1. TRBV23-1 is marked as an open reading frame, function uncertain. Written as DNA, the CDR3 is TGCGCCAGCAGTCCGCGACAGGGTATATCCTACGAGCAGTACTTC. The encoded protein is CASSPRQGISYEQYF.